This paragraph covers one T cell receptor beta chain sequence. Its antigen is undetermined. The data belong to a study of graft-versus-host responses after intestinal transplantation. On the study more broadly: Recipients received multivisceral, liver-intestinal, or isolated intestinal transplants. Every transplant recipient was induced with anti-thymocyte globulin, then maintained on tacrolimus and steroids for roughly 3 years. Broader study findings: GvH clones turned up in recipient marrow; some had shown up first in ileum or blood. Allografts of one patient group, those with graft-donor T cell macrochimerism, had high graft-versus-host to host-versus-graft clonal ratios.

The germline gives CDR1 GTSNPN, CDR2 SVGIG (reference sequence). CDR3 length equals 13 residues. V lost 0 bases, J lost 3 bases, and 8 bases lay in between. Measured with immunoSEQ multiplex PCR; TCRdb has only the in-frame clones, and not every one. The data hold roughly 89,000 clones, with 92% observed a single time. This receptor was taken from a human donor who received an intestinal transplant. This material consisted of unstimulated CD4+ T cells sorted from spleen or lymph node cells, taken before intestinal transplant. This rearrangement joins TRBV30 to TRBJ1-2; the D is unclear. CDR3 sequence: CAWSVSGDYGYTF. DNA for the CDR3: TGTGCCTGGAGTGTATCTGGAGACTATGGCTACACCTTC. Based on the CDR3 plus reference TRBV30 and TRBJ1-2, the full variable domain is SQTIHQWPATLVQPVGSPLSLECTVEGTSNPNLYWYRQAAGRGLQLLFYSVGIGQISSEVPQNLSASRPQDRQFILSSKKLLLSDSGFYLCAWSVSGDYGYTFGSGTRLTVV.